Described below is a single T cell receptor (beta chain) sequence and its context. This specimen comes from a study of blood T cell repertoires in COVID-19. Study-level information: Samples of COVID-19 (acute and convalescent) were obtained from the United States, Italy and Spain. T cells, B-cell-depleted T cells, or PBMCs provided the cDNA or gDNA that served as material.

Original data processing: Nucleated cell number was recorded as an estimate derived from reference gene primer amplification. The table came from immunoSEQ multiplex PCR; TCRdb's copy has only in-frame clones and leaves some out. The V and J calls and the clone size are those of that table, but D and trimming were determined from the DNA. The sample includes 200,000 to 250,000 clones, about 90% of them seen just once. This receptor was obtained from a woman aged 18-29 years who had recovered from COVID-19. What was sequenced was peripheral blood.

This CDR3 is CASSQGVLAGGYDEQFF. CDR3 bases: TGCGCCAGCAGCCAAGGAGTGCTAGCGGGAGGGTACGATGAGCAGTTCTTC. The chain is built from TRBV4-3 and TRBJ2-1; 12 bases agree with TRBD2. The V gene end was trimmed by 1 base and the J gene end by 8 bases; junction bases not matched to a gene: 9. The germline V gene has CDR1 LGHNA and CDR2 YSLEER. The CDR3 sequence is 17 residues long.